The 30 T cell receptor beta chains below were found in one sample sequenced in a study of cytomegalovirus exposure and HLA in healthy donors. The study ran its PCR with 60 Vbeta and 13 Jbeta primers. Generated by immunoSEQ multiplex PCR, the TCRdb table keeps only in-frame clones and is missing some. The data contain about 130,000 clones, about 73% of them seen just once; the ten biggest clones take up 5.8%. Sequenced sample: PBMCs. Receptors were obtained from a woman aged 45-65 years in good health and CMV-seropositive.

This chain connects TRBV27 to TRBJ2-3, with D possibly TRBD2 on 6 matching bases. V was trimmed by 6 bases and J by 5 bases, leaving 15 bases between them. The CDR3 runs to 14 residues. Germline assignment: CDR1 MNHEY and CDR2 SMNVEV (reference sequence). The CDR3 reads CASSAGTSIDTQYF. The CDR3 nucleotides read TGTGCCAGCAGCGCAGGGACTTCTATAGATACGCAGTATTTT.

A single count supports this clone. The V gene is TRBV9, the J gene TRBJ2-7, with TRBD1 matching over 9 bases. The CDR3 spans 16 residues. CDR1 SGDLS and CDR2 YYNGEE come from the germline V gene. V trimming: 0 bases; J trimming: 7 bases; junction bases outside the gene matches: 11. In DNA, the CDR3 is TGTGCCAGCAGCGTAGGGCCGGGGGGACAGGGCGGAGAGCAGTACTTC. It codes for CASSVGPGGQGGEQYF.

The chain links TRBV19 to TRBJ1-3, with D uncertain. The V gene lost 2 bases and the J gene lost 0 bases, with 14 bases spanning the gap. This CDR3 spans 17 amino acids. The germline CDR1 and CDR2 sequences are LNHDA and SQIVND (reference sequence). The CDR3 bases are TGTGCCAGTAGTATACTTTCTCGACTGAACTCTGGAAACACCATATATTTT. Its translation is CASSILSRLNSGNTIYF.

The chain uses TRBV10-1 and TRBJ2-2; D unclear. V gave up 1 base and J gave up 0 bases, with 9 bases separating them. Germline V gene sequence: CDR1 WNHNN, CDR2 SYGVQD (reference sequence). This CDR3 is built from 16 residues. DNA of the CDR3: TGCGCCAGCAGTGAGTTTCGGTTATCGAACACCGGGGAGCTGTTTTTT. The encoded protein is CASSEFRLSNTGELFF.

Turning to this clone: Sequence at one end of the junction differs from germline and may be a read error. The CDR3 is CASRGRDTDTQYF. In DNA form, the CDR3 reads TGTGCGAGCAGGGGGAGAGACACAGATACGCAGTATTTT. The rearrangement links TRBV6-4 to TRBJ2-3; TRBD1 matches at 7 bases. Looked up from germline, CDR1 is MRHNA and CDR2 is SNTAGT. The CDR3 has 13 amino acids.

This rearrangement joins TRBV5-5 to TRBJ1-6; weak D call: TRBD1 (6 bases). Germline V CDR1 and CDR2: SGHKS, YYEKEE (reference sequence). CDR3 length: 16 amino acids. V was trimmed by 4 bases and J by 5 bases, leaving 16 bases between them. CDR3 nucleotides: TGTGCCAGCAGCCGACAGGAGTCCCTTCATAATTCACCCCTCCACTTT. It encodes CASSRQESLHNSPLHF.

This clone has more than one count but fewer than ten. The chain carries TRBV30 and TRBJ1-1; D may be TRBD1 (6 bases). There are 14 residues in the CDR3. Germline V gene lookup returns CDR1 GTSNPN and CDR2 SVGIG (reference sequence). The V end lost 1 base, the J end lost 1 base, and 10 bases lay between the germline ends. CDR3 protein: CAWSDGQKNTEAFF. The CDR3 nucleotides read TGTGCCTGGAGTGACGGACAGAAGAACACTGAAGCTTTCTTT.

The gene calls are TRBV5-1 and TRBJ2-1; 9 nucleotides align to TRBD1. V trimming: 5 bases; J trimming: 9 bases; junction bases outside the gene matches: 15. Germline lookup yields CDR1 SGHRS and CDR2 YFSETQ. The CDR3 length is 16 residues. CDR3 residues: CASSGPGTGMSVEQFF. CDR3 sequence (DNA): TGCGCCAGCAGTGGACCCGGGACAGGGATGTCGGTTGAGCAGTTCTTC.

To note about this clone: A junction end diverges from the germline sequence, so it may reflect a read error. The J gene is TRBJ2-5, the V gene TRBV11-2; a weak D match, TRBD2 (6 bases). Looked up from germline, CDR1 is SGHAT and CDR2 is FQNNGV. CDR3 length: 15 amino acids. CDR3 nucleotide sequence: TGTACCAGCAGCTTAGGATCCGGGGAGGAAGAGACCCAGTACTTC. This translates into CTSSLGSGEEETQYF.

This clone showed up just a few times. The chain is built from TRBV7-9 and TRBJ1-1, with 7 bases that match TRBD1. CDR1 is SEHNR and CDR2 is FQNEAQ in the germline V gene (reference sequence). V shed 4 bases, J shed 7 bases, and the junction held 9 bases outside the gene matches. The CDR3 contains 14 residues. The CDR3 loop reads CASSSENRGGEAFF. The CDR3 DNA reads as TGTGCCAGCAGCTCAGAAAACAGGGGTGGTGAAGCTTTCTTT.

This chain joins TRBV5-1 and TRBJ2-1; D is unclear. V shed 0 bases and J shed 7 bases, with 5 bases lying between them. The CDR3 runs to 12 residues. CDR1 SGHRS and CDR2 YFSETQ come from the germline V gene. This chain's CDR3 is CASSLVINEQFF. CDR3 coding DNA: TGCGCCAGCAGCTTGGTTATAAATGAGCAGTTCTTC. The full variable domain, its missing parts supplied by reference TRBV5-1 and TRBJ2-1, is KAGVTQTPRYLIKTRGQQVTLSCSPISGHRSVSWYQQTPGQGLQFLFEYFSETQRNKGNFPGRFSGRQFSNSRSEMNVSTLELGDSALYLCASSLVINEQFFGPGTRLTVL.

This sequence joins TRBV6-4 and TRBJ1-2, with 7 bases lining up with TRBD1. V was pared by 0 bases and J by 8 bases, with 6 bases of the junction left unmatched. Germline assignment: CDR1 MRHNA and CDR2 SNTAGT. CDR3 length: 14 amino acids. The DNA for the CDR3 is TGTGCCAGCAGTGACTCTACAGGGGCGATGGGCTACACCTTC. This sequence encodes CASSDSTGAMGYTF.

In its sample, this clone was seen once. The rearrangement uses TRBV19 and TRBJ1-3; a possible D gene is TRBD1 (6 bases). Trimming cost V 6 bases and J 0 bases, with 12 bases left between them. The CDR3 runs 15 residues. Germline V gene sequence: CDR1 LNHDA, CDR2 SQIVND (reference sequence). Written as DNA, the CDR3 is TGTGCCAGTAGAGGACAGACGAACTCTGGAAACACCATATATTTT. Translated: CASRGQTNSGNTIYF. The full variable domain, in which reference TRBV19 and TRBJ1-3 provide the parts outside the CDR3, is DGGITQSPKYLFRKEGQNVTLSCEQNLNHDAMYWYRQDPGQGLRLIYYSQIVNDFQKGDIAEGYSVSREKKESFPLTVTSAQKNPTAFYLCASRGQTNSGNTIYFGEGSWLTVV.

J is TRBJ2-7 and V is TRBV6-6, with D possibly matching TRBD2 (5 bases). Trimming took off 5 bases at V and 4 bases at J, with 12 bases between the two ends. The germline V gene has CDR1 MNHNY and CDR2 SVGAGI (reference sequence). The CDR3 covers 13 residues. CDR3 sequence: CASSRRVGYEQYF. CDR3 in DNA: TGTGCCAGCAGTCGGCGGGTCGGATACGAGCAGTACTTC.

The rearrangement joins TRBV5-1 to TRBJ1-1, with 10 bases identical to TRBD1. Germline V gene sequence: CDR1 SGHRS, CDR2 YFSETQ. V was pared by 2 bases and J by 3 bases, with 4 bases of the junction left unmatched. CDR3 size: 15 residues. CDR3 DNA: TGCGCCAGCAGCTTTAGACAGGGGGCGGACACTGAAGCTTTCTTT. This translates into CASSFRQGADTEAFF.

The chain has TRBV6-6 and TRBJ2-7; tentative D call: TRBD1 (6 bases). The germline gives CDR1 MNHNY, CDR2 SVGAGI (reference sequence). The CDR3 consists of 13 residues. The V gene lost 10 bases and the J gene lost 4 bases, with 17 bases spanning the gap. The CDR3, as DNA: TGTGCCACCAACACTGAGGGGGTATACGAGCAGTACTTC. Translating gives CATNTEGVYEQYF.

CDR3 residues: CASSTGTGSLEQYF. CDR3 nucleotides: TGCGCCAGCAGCACGGGGACAGGCTCCCTGGAGCAGTACTTC. The chain couples TRBV5-1 to TRBJ2-7; 8 nucleotides align to TRBD1. After removal of 4 bases from V and 7 bases from J, the junction contained 10 bases not matched to a gene. Germline-derived CDR1 and CDR2 are SGHRS and YFSETQ. The CDR3 is 14 residues long. The variable domain in full, completed from reference TRBV5-1 and TRBJ2-7, reads KAGVTQTPRYLIKTRGQQVTLSCSPISGHRSVSWYQQTPGQGLQFLFEYFSETQRNKGNFPGRFSGRQFSNSRSEMNVSTLELGDSALYLCASSTGTGSLEQYFGPGTRLTVT.

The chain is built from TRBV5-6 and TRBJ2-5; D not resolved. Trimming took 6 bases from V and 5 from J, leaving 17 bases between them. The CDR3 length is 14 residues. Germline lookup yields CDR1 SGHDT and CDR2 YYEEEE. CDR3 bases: TGTGCCAGCACCATCCCAGGTTTAGGTGAGACCCAGTACTTC. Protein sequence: CASTIPGLGETQYF.

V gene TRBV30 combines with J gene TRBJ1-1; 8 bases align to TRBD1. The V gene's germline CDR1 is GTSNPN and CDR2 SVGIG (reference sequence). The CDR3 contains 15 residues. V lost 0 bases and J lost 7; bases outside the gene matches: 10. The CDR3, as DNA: TGTGCCTGGAGTGTCTTACAGGGGGTTTATGGTGAAGCTTTCTTT. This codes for CAWSVLQGVYGEAFF.

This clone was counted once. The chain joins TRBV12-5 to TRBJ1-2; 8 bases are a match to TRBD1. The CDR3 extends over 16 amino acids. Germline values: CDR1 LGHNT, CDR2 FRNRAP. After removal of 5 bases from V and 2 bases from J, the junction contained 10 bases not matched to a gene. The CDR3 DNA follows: TGTGCTAGTGGTCCCCCCGACCGGACAGGGAACTATGGCTACACCTTC. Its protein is CASGPPDRTGNYGYTF. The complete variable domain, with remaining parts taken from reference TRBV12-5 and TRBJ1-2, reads DARVTQTPRHKVTEMGQEVTMRCQPILGHNTVFWYRQTMMQGLELLAYFRNRAPLDDSGMPKDRFSAEMPDATLATLKIQPSEPRDSAVYFCASGPPDRTGNYGYTFGSGTRLTVV.

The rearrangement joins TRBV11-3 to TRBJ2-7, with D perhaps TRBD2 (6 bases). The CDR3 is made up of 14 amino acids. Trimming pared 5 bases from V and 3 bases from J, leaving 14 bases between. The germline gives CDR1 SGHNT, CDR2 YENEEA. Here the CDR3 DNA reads TGTGCCAGCAGCCCACCATCGCGGGACTACGAGCAGTACTTC. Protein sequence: CASSPPSRDYEQYF.

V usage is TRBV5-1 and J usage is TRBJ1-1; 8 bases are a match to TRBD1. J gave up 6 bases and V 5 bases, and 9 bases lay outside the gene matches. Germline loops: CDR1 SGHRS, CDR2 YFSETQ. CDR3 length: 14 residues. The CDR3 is CASRIQGEIAEAFF. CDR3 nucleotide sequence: TGCGCCAGCAGGATACAGGGGGAAATCGCTGAAGCTTTCTTT.

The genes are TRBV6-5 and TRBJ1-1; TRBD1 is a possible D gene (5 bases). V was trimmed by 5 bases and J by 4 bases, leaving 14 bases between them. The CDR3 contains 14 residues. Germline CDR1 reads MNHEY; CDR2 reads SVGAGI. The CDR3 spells CASSEPGRVTEAFF. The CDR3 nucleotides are TGTGCCAGCAGTGAACCGGGCAGGGTCACTGAAGCTTTCTTT.

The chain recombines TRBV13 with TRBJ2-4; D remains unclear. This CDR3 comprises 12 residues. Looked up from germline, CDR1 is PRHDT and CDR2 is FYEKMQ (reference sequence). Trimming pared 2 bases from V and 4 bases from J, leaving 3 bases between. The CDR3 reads CASSLQKNIQYF. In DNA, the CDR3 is TGTGCCAGCAGCTTACAGAAAAACATTCAGTACTTC.

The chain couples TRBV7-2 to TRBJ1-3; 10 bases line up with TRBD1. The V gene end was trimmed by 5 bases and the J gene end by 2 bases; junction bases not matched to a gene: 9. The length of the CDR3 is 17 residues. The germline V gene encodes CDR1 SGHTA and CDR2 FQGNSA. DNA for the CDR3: TGTGCCAGCAGCCAGGGGACAGGGGAAACCGCTGGAAACACCATATATTTT. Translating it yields CASSQGTGETAGNTIYF.

CDR3 in amino acids: CASASGGTYGYTF. CDR3 sequence (DNA): TGTGCCAGCGCCAGCGGGGGGACTTATGGCTACACCTTC. The gene calls are TRBV6-4 and TRBJ1-2; tentatively, D is TRBD1 (5 bases). CDR3 size: 13 residues. Germline-derived CDR1 and CDR2 are MRHNA and SNTAGT. The germline V and J ends were trimmed by 8 bases and 5 bases, with 15 bases remaining between them.

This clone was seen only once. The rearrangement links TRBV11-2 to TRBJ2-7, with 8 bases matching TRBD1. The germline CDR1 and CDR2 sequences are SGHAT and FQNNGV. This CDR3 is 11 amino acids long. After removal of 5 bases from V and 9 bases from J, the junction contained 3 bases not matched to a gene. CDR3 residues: CASSPGGGQYF. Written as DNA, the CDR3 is TGTGCCAGCAGCCCAGGGGGCGGGCAGTACTTC.

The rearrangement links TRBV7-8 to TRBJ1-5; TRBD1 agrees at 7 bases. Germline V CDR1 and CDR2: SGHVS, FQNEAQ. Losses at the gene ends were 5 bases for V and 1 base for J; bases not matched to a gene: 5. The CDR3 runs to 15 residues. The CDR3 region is CASSRGTASNQPQHF. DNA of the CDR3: TGTGCCAGCAGCCGAGGGACAGCAAGCAATCAGCCCCAGCATTTT.

CDR3 DNA sequence: TGCAGCGTGGCGTCCTTCAGGGGCTCCACTGAAGCTTTCTTT. Encoded protein: CSVASFRGSTEAFF. J is TRBJ1-1 and V is TRBV29-1; D perhaps matches TRBD1 (6 bases). Looked up from germline, CDR1 is SQVTM and CDR2 is ANQGSEA. This CDR3 has 14 residues. Trimming removed 6 bases from V and 4 bases from J, with 18 bases in between.

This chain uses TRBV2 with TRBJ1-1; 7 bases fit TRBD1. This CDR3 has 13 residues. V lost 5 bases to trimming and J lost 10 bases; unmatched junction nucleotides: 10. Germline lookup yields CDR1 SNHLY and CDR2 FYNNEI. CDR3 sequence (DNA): TGTGCCAGCAGTATAACAGGGGCCGGAGTAGCTTTCTTT. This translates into CASSITGAGVAFF.